A single sample is the source of the 27 T cell receptor beta chains below, sequenced in a study of cytomegalovirus exposure and HLA in healthy donors. The study ran its PCR with 60 Vbeta and 13 Jbeta primers. TCRdb's copy holds only in-frame clones and misses some; the assay was immunoSEQ multiplex PCR. The sample totals about 75,000 clones. The source material was PBMCs. All receptors derive from a man aged 18 to 29 in good health and CMV-seropositive.

CDR3 loop: CAHSRFGLRSTGANVLTF. The DNA for the CDR3 is TGTGCCCACAGCCGTTTTGGTTTGAGATCAACTGGGGCCAACGTCCTGACTTTC. The J gene is TRBJ2-6, the V gene TRBV7-3; D is undetermined. The CDR3 sequence is 18 residues long. Germline V gives CDR1 SGHTA, CDR2 FQGTGA. The ends were cut back, 11 bases at V and 2 bases at J, with 25 bases in the middle.

The chain combines TRBV29-1 with TRBJ2-1; 8 bases match TRBD1. Germline V gene data show CDR1 as SQVTM and CDR2 as ANQGSEA. The CDR3 is made up of 14 amino acids. Losses at the gene ends were 7 bases for V and 7 bases for J; bases not matched to a gene: 12. DNA of the CDR3: TGCAGCGGGGGACAGGCCAATCCCTTTAATGAGCAGTTCTTC. This translates into CSGGQANPFNEQFF.

The rearrangement uses TRBV6-5 and TRBJ2-1, with 9 positions matching TRBD2. Trimming removed 6 bases from V and 6 bases from J; junction bases left unmatched: 6. The CDR3 consists of 14 residues. The germline V gene encodes CDR1 MNHEY and CDR2 SVGAGI. The CDR3 reads CASSSGTSTNEQFF. The CDR3 DNA is TGTGCCAGCAGCTCCGGGACTAGCACCAATGAGCAGTTCTTC.

This chain connects TRBV11-2 to TRBJ2-5; maybe TRBD2 (6 bases). The CDR3 consists of 13 residues. Germline V gene sequence: CDR1 SGHAT, CDR2 FQNNGV. Deletions cut 6 bases from V and 6 bases from J, with 14 bases between. CDR3 in DNA: TGTGCCAGCAGTAGTCAGGCGGGGCAGACCCAGTACTTC. Its translation: CASSSQAGQTQYF.

This chain connects TRBV27 to TRBJ1-5, with TRBD1 matching 10 bases. J gave up 5 bases and V 3 bases, and 4 bases lay outside the gene matches. Germline V gene lookup returns CDR1 MNHEY and CDR2 SMNVEV (reference sequence). CDR3 length: 15 amino acids. CDR3 sequence: CASSLETGGDQPQHF. CDR3 nucleotide sequence: TGTGCCAGCAGTTTGGAGACAGGGGGCGATCAGCCCCAGCATTTT.

The chain couples TRBV5-1 to TRBJ2-7; possibly TRBD1 for D (6 bases). V was cut by 3 bases and J by 5 bases, with 21 bases left in between. The CDR3 totals 16 residues. The germline CDR1 and CDR2 sequences are SGHRS and YFSETQ. The CDR3 DNA reads TGCGCCAGCAGCTCGTACCAACAGGGAATGGCGGACGAGCAGTACTTC. This gives the protein CASSSYQQGMADEQYF.

The genes are TRBV15 and TRBJ1-1, with D unclear. The CDR3 covers 13 residues. CDR1 and CDR2 (germline): LNHNV, YYDKDF (reference sequence). Trimming took 3 bases from V and 1 from J, leaving 6 bases between them. The DNA of the CDR3 is TGTGCCACCAGCAGGGAGAGGAACACTGAAGCTTTCTTT. Protein: CATSRERNTEAFF. The full variable domain, in which reference TRBV15 and TRBJ1-1 provide the parts outside the CDR3, is DAMVIQNPRYQVTQFGKPVTLSCSQTLNHNVMYWYQQKSSQAPKLLFHYYDKDFNNEADTPDNFQSRRPNTSFCFLDIRSPGLGDTAMYLCATSRERNTEAFFGQGTRLTVV.

The chain joins TRBV27 to TRBJ2-6; TRBD1 matches at 9 bases. CDR3 size: 17 residues. With 3 bases clipped from V and 1 base from J, the junction kept 4 bases outside the gene matches. CDR1 is MNHEY, CDR2 SMNVEV, per germline (reference sequence). CDR3 loop: CASSFLDRGSGANVLTF. The CDR3 bases are TGTGCCAGCAGTTTCCTGGACAGGGGTTCTGGGGCCAACGTCCTGACTTTC.

The rearrangement uses TRBV7-9 and TRBJ2-7, with D perhaps matching TRBD1 (7 bases). Germline V gives CDR1 SEHNR, CDR2 FQNEAQ (reference sequence). The CDR3 length is 16 residues. Trimming pared 1 base from V and 2 bases from J, leaving 15 bases between. In DNA, the CDR3 is TGTGCCAGCAGCTTAGGGGGGGCAGGGGGGACCTACGAGCAGTACTTC. It is translated as CASSLGGAGGTYEQYF.

This rearrangement joins TRBV7-9 to TRBJ1-4, with TRBD1 matching 9 bases. The CDR3 covers 15 residues. V shed 5 bases, J shed 8 bases, and the junction held 9 bases outside the gene matches. Germline CDR1 is SEHNR and CDR2 is FQNEAQ (reference sequence). CDR3 protein: CASSAGTGIREKLFF. DNA of the CDR3: TGTGCCAGCAGCGCCGGGACAGGGATACGAGAAAAACTGTTTTTT.

V and J are TRBV28 and TRBJ1-6; maybe TRBD1 (6 bases). V lost 6 bases and J 7 bases, leaving 16 bases between the germline ends. Germline loops: CDR1 MDHEN, CDR2 SYDVKM. The CDR3 consists of 15 residues. The CDR3 region has the DNA TGTGCCAGCAGCTACAGCTGGGGGGGCAATTCACCCCTCCACTTT. It translates to CASSYSWGGNSPLHF.

V is TRBV5-6 and J is TRBJ1-4; unclear D gene. CDR3 length: 16 amino acids. In germline, CDR1 is SGHDT, CDR2 YYEEEE. The V end lost 1 base, the J end lost 0 bases, and 10 bases lay between the germline ends. The CDR3 bases are TGTGCCAGCAGCTTGCGCGGGGATGCAACTAATGAAAAACTGTTTTTT. Translating it yields CASSLRGDATNEKLFF. Looking up the rest from reference TRBV5-6 and TRBJ1-4 gives the full variable domain: DAGVTQSPTHLIKTRGQQVTLRCSPKSGHDTVSWYQQALGQGPQFIFQYYEEEERQRGNFPDRFSGHQFPNYSSELNVNALLLGDSALYLCASSLRGDATNEKLFFGSGTQLSVL.

Notes on this clone: An end of the junction does not agree with germline; a read error may underlie this. The chain employs TRBV15 and TRBJ2-1; TRBD1 matches at 8 bases. This CDR3 contains 15 residues. CDR1 and CDR2 from the germline V gene are LNHNV and YYDKDF (reference sequence). The CDR3 sequence is CATSGERQGSNEQFF. The CDR3 DNA is TGTGCCACCAGCGGAGAACGACAGGGGAGCAATGAGCAGTTCTTC.

V usage is TRBV7-8 and J usage is TRBJ1-5; D not certain. CDR3 size: 12 residues. V dropped 6 bases and J dropped 0 bases, with 3 bases sitting between them. Germline V gene data show CDR1 as SGHVS and CDR2 as FQNEAQ. The CDR3 DNA follows: TGTGCCAGCAGTTATAGCAATCAGCCCCAGCATTTT. It specifies CASSYSNQPQHF.

V is TRBV4-1 and J is TRBJ1-2, with D possibly TRBD1 on 6 matching bases. This CDR3 spans 16 amino acids. Germline CDR1 is MGHRA and CDR2 is YSYEKL. The V end was cut by 4 bases, the J end by 3 bases, with 18 bases between. The CDR3 nucleotides read TGCGCCAGCAGCCCACCGGGACAAGGCACTCACTATGGCTACACCTTC. Encoded protein: CASSPPGQGTHYGYTF.

This rearrangement joins TRBV5-1 to TRBJ1-1; 8 nucleotides line up with TRBD1. Germline trimming cut 1 base from V and 0 bases from J; bases unmatched to any gene: 11. The CDR3 contains 18 residues. The germline V gene has CDR1 SGHRS and CDR2 YFSETQ. In DNA form, the CDR3 reads TGCGCCAGCAGCTTGCAACCGACAGGGGCGATAATGAACACTGAAGCTTTCTTT. Residues: CASSLQPTGAIMNTEAFF.

The chain recombines TRBV5-1 with TRBJ1-1; 7 bases match TRBD1. Germline CDR1 is SGHRS and CDR2 is YFSETQ. This CDR3 spans 13 amino acids. After removal of 4 bases from V and 11 bases from J, the junction contained 11 bases not matched to a gene. The CDR3 sequence is CASSPGQASGAFF. For the CDR3, the DNA is TGCGCCAGCAGCCCCGGACAGGCTTCAGGGGCTTTCTTT.

The CDR3 protein is CASSESIGGNTEAFF. CDR3 coding DNA: TGTGCCAGCAGTGAAAGTATAGGGGGCAACACTGAAGCTTTCTTT. The genes are TRBV6-1 and TRBJ1-1, with 7 bases matching TRBD1. The germline CDR1 and CDR2 sequences are MNHNS and SASEGT. V lost 2 bases to trimming and J lost 2 bases; unmatched junction nucleotides: 5. The CDR3 has 15 residues.

The chain links TRBV10-2 to TRBJ1-5; possibly TRBD1 for D (5 bases). The CDR3 runs 13 residues. V was clipped by 7 bases and J by 4 bases, with 11 bases between them. CDR1 WSHSY and CDR2 SAAADI come from the germline V gene. The CDR3: CASTVGDNQPQHF. The CDR3, as DNA: TGCGCCAGCACTGTAGGGGATAATCAGCCCCAGCATTTT.

The chain employs TRBV5-1 and TRBJ2-7, with D possibly being TRBD1 (6 bases). The CDR3 sequence is 14 residues long. Germline V gene sequence: CDR1 SGHRS, CDR2 YFSETQ. V lost 0 bases and J lost 2, with 9 bases in between. The DNA for the CDR3 is TGCGCCAGCAGCTTGGATGAGGGGGCCTACGAGCAGTACTTC. Its translation is CASSLDEGAYEQYF.

J is TRBJ1-5 and V is TRBV7-8; 11 bases fit TRBD1. The CDR3 totals 15 residues. Germline V gives CDR1 SGHVS, CDR2 FQNEAQ. V dropped 5 bases and J dropped 3; count of bases not matched to a gene: 3. The CDR3 DNA reads as TGTGCCAGCAGCCGGACAGGGGGCTTCAATCAGCCCCAGCATTTT. Its protein is CASSRTGGFNQPQHF. The full variable domain, rest sourced from reference TRBV7-8 and TRBJ1-5, is GAGVSQSPRYKVAKRGQDVALRCDPISGHVSLFWYQQALGQGPEFLTYFQNEAQLDKSGLPSDRFFAERPEGSVSTLKIQRTQQEDSAVYLCASSRTGGFNQPQHFGDGTRLSIL.

The chain combines TRBV27 with TRBJ2-2, with 11 bases that match TRBD2. CDR1 is MNHEY, CDR2 SMNVEV, per germline (reference sequence). The length of the CDR3 is 14 residues. Trimming cost V 8 bases and J 5 bases; bases outside gene matches: 4. CDR3 nucleotides: TGTGCCAGCTCGGGACTAGCGGTGACCGGGGAGCTGTTTTTT. Amino acid sequence: CASSGLAVTGELFF.

The V gene is TRBV4-1, the J gene TRBJ2-7; D not certain. Germline assignment: CDR1 MGHRA and CDR2 YSYEKL. Between the trimmed V and J ends, which lost 0 bases and 7 bases, there was a span of 10 bases. The length of the CDR3 is 13 residues. The CDR3 sequence is CASSQDSRREQYF. In DNA form, the CDR3 reads TGCGCCAGCAGCCAAGACTCTAGGCGGGAGCAGTACTTC.

This rearrangement joins TRBV9 to TRBJ2-1; D is perhaps TRBD1 (8 bases). Germline lookup yields CDR1 SGDLS and CDR2 YYNGEE. The CDR3 has 14 amino acids. V gave up 4 bases and J gave up 8 bases, with 16 bases separating them. CDR3 DNA sequence: TGTGCCAGCAGCCCGCGACAGGGGAGGGATGAGCAGTTCTTC. This gives the protein CASSPRQGRDEQFF. Full variable domain (rest looked up from reference TRBV9 and TRBJ2-1): DSGVTQTPKHLITATGQRVTLRCSPRSGDLSVYWYQQSLDQGLQFLIQYYNGEERAKGNILERFSAQQFPDLHSELNLSSLELGDSALYFCASSPRQGRDEQFFGPGTRLTVL.

The V gene is TRBV18, the J gene TRBJ2-2, with D unclear. CDR1 is KGHSH and CDR2 is LQKENI in the germline V gene. The CDR3 runs to 13 residues. V lost 6 bases, J lost 3 bases, and 8 bases lay in between. The CDR3 coding sequence is TGTGCCAGCTCCGTTCCCGACACCGGGGAGCTGTTTTTT. Protein sequence: CASSVPDTGELFF.

The chain carries TRBV20-1 and TRBJ1-1; D ambiguous. V was cut by 6 bases and J by 4 bases, with 9 bases left in between. From germline, CDR1 is DFQATT and CDR2 SNEGSKA (reference sequence). The CDR3 covers 11 residues. CDR3 protein: CSASLVTEAFF. Written as DNA, the CDR3 is TGCAGTGCATCCCTAGTCACTGAAGCTTTCTTT.

V usage is TRBV2 and J usage is TRBJ2-7; TRBD2 matches 10 bases. From germline, CDR1 is SNHLY and CDR2 FYNNEI. V gave up 1 base and J gave up 4 bases; unmatched junction bases: 4. The CDR3 runs to 15 residues. For the CDR3, the DNA is TGTGCCAGCAGTGAAGTACTAGCGGGAAGTTACGAGCAGTACTTC. Its translation: CASSEVLAGSYEQYF.